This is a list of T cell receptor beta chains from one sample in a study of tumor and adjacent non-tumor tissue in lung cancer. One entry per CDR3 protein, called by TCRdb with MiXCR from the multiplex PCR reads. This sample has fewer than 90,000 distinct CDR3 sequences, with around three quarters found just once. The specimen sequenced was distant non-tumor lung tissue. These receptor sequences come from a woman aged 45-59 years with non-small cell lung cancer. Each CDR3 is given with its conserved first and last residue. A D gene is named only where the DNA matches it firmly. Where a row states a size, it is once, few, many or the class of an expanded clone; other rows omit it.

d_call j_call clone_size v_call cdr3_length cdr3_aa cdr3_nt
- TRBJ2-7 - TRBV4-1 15 CASSQDTGHSYEQYF TGTGCCAGCAGCCAAGATACCGGACATTCATACGAGCAGTACTTC
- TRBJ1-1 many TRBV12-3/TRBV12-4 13 CASSYREGMRAFF TGTGCCAGCAGTTACAGGGAAGGAATGCGAGCTTTCTTT
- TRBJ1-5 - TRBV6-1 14 CASRGKGTNQPQHF TGTGCCAGCAGGGGAAAGGGGACCAATCAGCCCCAGCATTTT
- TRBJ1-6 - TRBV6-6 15 CASTSQAEYNPPLHF TGTGCCAGCACCTCCCAGGCCGAGTATAATCCACCCCTCCACTTT
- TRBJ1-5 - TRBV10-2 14 CTISGAGAQQSQQF TGCACCATCAGTGGGGCTGGTGCGCAGCAGTCCCAACAATTT
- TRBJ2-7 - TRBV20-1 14 CSATPQGLDSERYF TGCAGTGCGACACCCCAGGGACTCGATAGTGAGCGGTACTTC
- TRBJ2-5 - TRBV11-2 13 CASSLEASERLYF TGTGCCAGCAGCTTAGAGGCTAGCGAGCGATTGTATTTC
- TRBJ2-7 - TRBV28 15 CASSTPGRGAHERYF TGTGCCAGTAGTACTCCGGGACGGGGGGCCCACGAGCGGTACTTC
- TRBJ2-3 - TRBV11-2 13 CACCLGSEDTRYF TGTGCCTGCTGCTTAGGGTCGGAGGATACGCGGTATTTT
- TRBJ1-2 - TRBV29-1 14 CSIEEIGRYYGYTF TGCAGCATTGAAGAGATAGGGAGGTACTATGGTTACACCTTC
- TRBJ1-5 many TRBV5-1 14 CASRGDGSNQPQHF TGCGCCAGCAGAGGGGATGGAAGCAATCAGCCCCAGCATTTT
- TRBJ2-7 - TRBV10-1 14 CASAEAGRTYEQYF TGCGCCAGCGCAGAGGCAGGGCGTACCTACGAGCAATACTTC
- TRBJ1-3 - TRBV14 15 CASSQNSTLRNTIYF TGTGCCAGCAGCCAGAACAGTACACTGAGAAACACCATATATTTT
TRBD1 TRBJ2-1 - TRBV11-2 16 CASSLEPGQVFTEQFF TGTGCTAGTAGCTTGGAACCGGGACAGGTATTCACTGAGCAGTTCTTC
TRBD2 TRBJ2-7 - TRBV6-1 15 CASSAPVSGIYEQNF TGTGCCAGCAGTGCCCCAGTTAGCGGGATTTACGAGCAGAACTTC
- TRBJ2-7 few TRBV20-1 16 CSAIADLDRLGYEQYF TGCAGTGCTATTGCTGACCTAGACAGGCTCGGCTACGAGCAGTACTTC
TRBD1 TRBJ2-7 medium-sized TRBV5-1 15 CASSLRRDRIYEQYF TGCGCCAGCAGCTTGAGACGGGACAGAATCTACGAGCAGTACTTC
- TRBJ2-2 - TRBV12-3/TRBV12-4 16 CASRPPQGANAGELFF TGTGCCAGCAGACCCCCACAGGGTGCGAACGCCGGGGAGCTGTTTTTT
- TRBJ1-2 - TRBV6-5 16 CASSNIIGQGSYGYTF TGTGCTAGTAGTAACATTATAGGGCAGGGGTCCTATGGTTACACCTTC
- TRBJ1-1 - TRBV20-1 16 CSVSQFTGGKNTEAFF TGCAGTGTTAGCCAATTCACCGGGGGAAAGAACACTGAAGCTTTCTTT
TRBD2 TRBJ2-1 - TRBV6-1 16 CASSEEGTSGYDEQFF TGTGCGAGCAGTGAAGAGGGGACTAGCGGCTACGATGAGCAGTTCTTC
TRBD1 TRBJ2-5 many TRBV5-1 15 CASSLGQGYQETQYF TGCGCCAGCAGCCTGGGACAGGGATACCAAGAGACCCAGTACTTC
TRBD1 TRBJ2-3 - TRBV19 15 CASKPRDRAADTQYF TGTGCCAGTAAGCCCCGGGACAGGGCGGCAGATACGCAGTATTTT
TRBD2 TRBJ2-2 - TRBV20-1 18 CSVRDILGLAGDIGELFF TGCAGTGTTAGGGACATCCTAGGACTAGCGGGAGACATCGGGGAGCTGTTTTTT
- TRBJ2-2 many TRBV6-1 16 CASSPLGTTSTGELFF TGTGCCAGCAGCCCCCTGGGGACAACTAGCACCGGGGAGCTGTTTTTT
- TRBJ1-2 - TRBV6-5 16 CASRNIIGRGPYGYIF TGTGCCAGCAGAAACATTATAGGGCGGGGGCCCTATGGCTACATCTTC
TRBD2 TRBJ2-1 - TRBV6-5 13 CVTGALGGDEQFF TGTGTCACCGGGGCGTTGGGAGGGGATGAGCAGTTCTTC
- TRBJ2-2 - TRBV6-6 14 CASNKNTNTGELFF TGCGCCAGCAACAAGAACACTAACACCGGGGAGCTGTTTTTT
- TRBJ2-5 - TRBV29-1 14 CSLGDGPNLETQYF TGCAGCCTCGGGGACGGCCCAAACCTAGAGACCCAGTACTTC
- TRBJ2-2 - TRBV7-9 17 CASRDINRAPATGELFF TGTGCCAGTCGCGACATAAACAGGGCGCCTGCCACCGGGGAGCTGTTTTTT
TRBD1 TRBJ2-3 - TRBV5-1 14 CTSSLTGRADTQYF TGCACGAGCAGCTTGACAGGGCGAGCCGATACGCAGTATTTT
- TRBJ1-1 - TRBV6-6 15 CSSSKGGEINTEALF TGTTCCAGCAGTAAAGGGGGGGAGATCAACACTGAAGCTTTGTTT
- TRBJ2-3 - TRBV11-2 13 CAAAPKGNQPQYF TGTGCAGCAGCTCCCAAAGGCAATCAGCCCCAGTATTTT
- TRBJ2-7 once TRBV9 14 CASSVRRDDYEQYF TGTGCCAGCAGCGTACGCAGGGACGACTACGAGCAGTACTTC
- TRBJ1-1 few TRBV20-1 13 CSDSAGGWTEAFF TGCAGTGATAGCGCGGGGGGCTGGACTGAAGCTTTCTTT
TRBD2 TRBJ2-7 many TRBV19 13 CASSPGLGYEQYF TGTGCCAGTAGTCCGGGACTAGGATACGAGCAGTACTTC
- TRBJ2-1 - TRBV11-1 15 CASSPTPSTGYDQSF TGTGCCAGCAGCCCGACTCCTTCGACGGGCTATGACCAGTCCTTC
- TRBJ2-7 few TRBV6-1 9 CASNNEQYF TGTGCCAGTAACAACGAGCAGTACTTC
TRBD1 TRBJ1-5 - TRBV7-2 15 CASSSTGIGNQPQHF TGTGCCAGCAGCTCGACAGGGATAGGCAATCAGCCCCAGCATTTT
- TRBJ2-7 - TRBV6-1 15 CASSRCTDSTYEQYF TGCGCCAGCAGCAGGTGTACAGACTCTACCTACGAGCAGTACTTC
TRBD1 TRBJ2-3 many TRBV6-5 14 CASSYARGQDTQYF TGTGCCAGCAGTTACGCCAGGGGGCAAGATACGCAGTATTTT
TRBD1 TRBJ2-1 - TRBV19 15 CASRQRTGGRNEQFF TGTGCCAGTAGGCAGCGGACAGGGGGCCGCAATGAGCAGTTCTTC
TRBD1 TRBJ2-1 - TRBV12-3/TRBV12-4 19 CASRGRGQGWAARYNEQFF TGTGCCAGCAGAGGCCGGGGACAGGGCTGGGCGGCCCGCTACAATGAGCAGTTCTTC
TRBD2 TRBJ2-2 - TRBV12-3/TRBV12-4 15 CASSWTSGNTGELSF TGTGCCAGCAGTTGGACTAGCGGAAACACCGGGGAACTGTCTTTT
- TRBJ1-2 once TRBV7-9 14 CASSPTNKLYGYTF TGTGCCAGCAGCCCCACGAACAAACTCTATGGCTACACCTTC
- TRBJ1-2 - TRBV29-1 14 CSVEEIGRYYGCTF -
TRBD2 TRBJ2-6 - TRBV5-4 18 CASSNAGLAGPGANFLTF TGTGCCAGCAGCAATGCGGGACTAGCGGGACCTGGGGCCAACTTCCTGACTTTC
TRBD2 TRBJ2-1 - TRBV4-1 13 CASSPRDYNEQIF TGCGCCAGCAGCCCGCGGGACTACAATGAGCAGATCTTC
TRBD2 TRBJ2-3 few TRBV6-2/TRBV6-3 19 CVSSYSRAGSIRSTDTQYF TGTGTCAGCAGTTACTCGAGAGCGGGGTCTATTAGAAGCACAGATACGCAGTATTTT
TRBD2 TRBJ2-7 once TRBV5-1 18 CASSFGLAGDLPFYEQYF TGCGCTAGCAGTTTCGGACTAGCGGGGGATCTTCCCTTCTACGAGCAGTACTTC
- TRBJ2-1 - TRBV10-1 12 CASSDMEREQFF TGCGCAAGCAGTGACATGGAGCGTGAGCAGTTCTTC
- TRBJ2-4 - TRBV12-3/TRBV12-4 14 CASNLRQGSNIHYF TGTGCCAGCAATTTGCGGCAGGGTTCGAACATTCATTACTTC
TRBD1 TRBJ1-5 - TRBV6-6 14 CASRTGASNQPRHF TGTGCCAGCAGGACAGGGGCCTCCAATCAACCCCGGCATTTT
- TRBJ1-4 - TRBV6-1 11 CASSGGPELSF TGCGCCAGCAGTGGCGGCCCGGAGCTGTCTTTT